The clone carrying this TCR beta chain was seen at least ten times. Trimming shortened V by 6 bases and J by 3 bases, and 8 bases separated the two germline ends. The CDR3 extends over 13 amino acids. With iRepertoire HTBI primers and Arm-PCR of CDR3 regions, TCR beta libraries were built. TCRdb called the multiplex PCR reads again in MiXCR, with one record for every CDR3 protein. The table has around 230,000 distinct CDR3 sequences, about a sixth seen once. The sample comes from a study of regulatory T cells in long-lasting Graves disease. Study in general: Newly diagnosed Graves' patients had under 3 months of antithyroid drugs.

Time point defined: newly diagnosed GD, antithyroid drugs for less than 3 months. From PBMCs, RNA was extracted and then used to make the TCR library. Xi'an, China, was home to the endocrinology department that provided patients. The TCR sequence derives from a female donor with Graves disease. V gene TRBV12-3 or TRBV12-4 combines with J gene TRBJ1-4; no clear D. The specimen comprised peripheral blood mononuclear cells (PBMCs), sampled at new diagnosis, from a patient treated with antithyroid drugs. The CDR3 here is CASSTGSNEKLFF. The CDR3 nucleotides are TGTGCCAGCAGCACGGGGTCTAATGAAAAACTGTTTTTT.